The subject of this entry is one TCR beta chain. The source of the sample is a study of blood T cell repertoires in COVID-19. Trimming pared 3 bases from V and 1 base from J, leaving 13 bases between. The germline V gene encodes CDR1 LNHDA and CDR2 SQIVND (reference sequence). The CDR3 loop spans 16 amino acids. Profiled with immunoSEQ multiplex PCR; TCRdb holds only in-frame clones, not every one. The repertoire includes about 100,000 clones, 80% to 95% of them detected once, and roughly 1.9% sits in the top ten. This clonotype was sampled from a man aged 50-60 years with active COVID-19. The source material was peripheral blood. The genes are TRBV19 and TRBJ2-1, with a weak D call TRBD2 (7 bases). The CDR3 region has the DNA TGTGCCAGTAGTATGAGGGCGGGGGCATCCTACAATGAGCAGTTCTTC. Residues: CASSMRAGASYNEQFF.